Following are 9 T cell receptor beta chains from one sample sequenced in a study of graft-versus-host responses after intestinal transplantation. The data were produced by immunoSEQ multiplex PCR, yet TCRdb's version contains in-frame clones alone and is incomplete. The table has 90,000 to 95,000 clones, 75% to 95% seen once. These receptors lack a known antigen. The sequencing here drew on unstimulated CD8+ T cells sorted from spleen or lymph node cells, taken before intestinal transplant. These receptors came from a human donor who received an intestinal transplant.

In this sample, this clone turned up once. V and J are TRBV5-1 and TRBJ1-2; 12 bases map to TRBD1. This CDR3 is built from 18 residues. After removal of 1 base from V and 3 bases from J, the junction contained 10 bases not matched to a gene. The germline gives CDR1 SGHRS, CDR2 YFSETQ. The CDR3 DNA is TGCGCCAGCAGCTTGCGTATACCGGGACAGGGGGCTGACTATGGCTACACCTTC. Protein product: CASSLRIPGQGADYGYTF.

The chain carries TRBV10-1 and TRBJ2-1, with 14 bases fitting TRBD2. Trimming removed 2 bases from V and 7 bases from J; junction bases left unmatched: 7. The CDR3 is 17 amino acids. From germline, CDR1 is WNHNN and CDR2 SYGVQD (reference sequence). The CDR3 loop is CASSEGLAGGDPNEQFF. The CDR3 DNA sequence: TGCGCCAGCAGTGAGGGACTAGCGGGAGGAGATCCGAATGAGCAGTTCTTC.

The CDR3 nucleotides are TGTGCCAGCAGCCCCGGACTAGCGGGACCAGATACGCAGTATTTT. This translates into CASSPGLAGPDTQYF. This chain connects TRBV9 to TRBJ2-3; 12 positions agree with TRBD2. Germline values: CDR1 SGDLS, CDR2 YYNGEE. The CDR3 consists of 15 residues. Trimming took 4 bases from V and 4 from J; bases not matched to a gene: 4.

This clone was seen a single time. J is TRBJ1-1 and V is TRBV7-6; no firm D call. Trimming removed 1 base at V and 1 base at J, with 7 bases between. CDR1 is SGHVS and CDR2 is FNYEAQ in the germline V gene. The CDR3 is made up of 14 amino acids. The CDR3 bases are TGTGCCAGCAGCTTAGATCGTTCGAACACTGAAGCTTTCTTT. Its protein product is CASSLDRSNTEAFF.

This rearrangement joins TRBV4-3 to TRBJ1-1, with TRBD1 matching over 9 bases. CDR1 is LGHNA, CDR2 YSLEER, per germline. V shed 0 bases, J shed 5 bases, and the junction held 10 bases outside the gene matches. The CDR3 has 17 amino acids. The CDR3 DNA reads TGCGCCAGCAGCCAAGATCTTACAGGGGGCGAGAATACTGAAGCTTTCTTT. Protein product: CASSQDLTGGENTEAFF.

The chain combines TRBV7-9 with TRBJ2-3, with TRBD1 as a possible D gene (6 bases). The germline CDR1 and CDR2 sequences are SEHNR and FQNEAQ (reference sequence). The CDR3 contains 13 residues. V was pared by 7 bases and J by 4 bases, with 12 bases between. The CDR3 reads CASTPTGPDTQYF. CDR3 nucleotide sequence: TGTGCCAGCACCCCTACAGGGCCAGATACGCAGTATTTT. The full variable domain, rest sourced from reference TRBV7-9 and TRBJ2-3, is DTGVSQNPRHKITKRGQNVTFRCDPISEHNRLYWYRQTLGQGPEFLTYFQNEAQLEKSRLLSDRFSAERPKGSFSTLEIQRTEQGDSAMYLCASTPTGPDTQYFGPGTRLTVL.

The rearrangement uses TRBV6-5 and TRBJ2-1, with D possibly being TRBD1 (6 bases). The CDR3 runs to 15 residues. Germline lookup yields CDR1 MNHEY and CDR2 SVGAGI. V was trimmed by 6 bases and J by 5 bases, leaving 17 bases between them. CDR3 bases: TGTGCCAGCAGCCTATCCGGGACACAAAACAATGAGCAGTTCTTC. It specifies CASSLSGTQNNEQFF.

The rearrangement joins TRBV11-2 to TRBJ2-7, with 9 bases that match TRBD2. The CDR3 contains 15 residues. From germline, CDR1 is SGHAT and CDR2 FQNNGV. V shed 7 bases, J shed 0 bases, and the junction held 7 bases outside the gene matches. Written as DNA, the CDR3 is TGTGCCAGCAACCACGGCGGGAGGGCCTCCTACGAGCAGTACTTC. It encodes CASNHGGRASYEQYF. The full variable domain, with the rest looked up from reference TRBV11-2 and TRBJ2-7, is EAGVAQSPRYKIIEKRQSVAFWCNPISGHATLYWYQQILGQGPKLLIQFQNNGVVDDSQLPKDRFSAERLKGVDSTLKIQPAKLEDSAVYLCASNHGGRASYEQYFGPGTRLTVT.

Only one count was recorded for this clone. CDR3 DNA: TGCGCCAGCAGCCAAGAGCTTACAGTGTCCACTGAAGCTTTCTTT. Translation: CASSQELTVSTEAFF. The chain carries TRBV4-1 and TRBJ1-1; D ambiguous. The germline V gene encodes CDR1 MGHRA and CDR2 YSYEKL. V gave up 0 bases and J gave up 4 bases, with 12 bases separating them. The CDR3 contains 15 residues.